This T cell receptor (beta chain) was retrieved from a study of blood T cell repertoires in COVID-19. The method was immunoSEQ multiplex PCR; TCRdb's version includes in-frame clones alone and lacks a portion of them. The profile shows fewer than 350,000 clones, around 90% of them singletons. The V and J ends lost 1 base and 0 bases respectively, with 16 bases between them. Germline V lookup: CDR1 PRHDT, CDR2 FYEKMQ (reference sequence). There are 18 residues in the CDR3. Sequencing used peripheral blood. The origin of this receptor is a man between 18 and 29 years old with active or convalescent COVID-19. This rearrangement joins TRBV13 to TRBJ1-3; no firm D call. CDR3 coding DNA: TGTGCCAGCAGCTTAGTCCTAGGGAGTCGGGGCTCTGGAAACACCATATATTTT. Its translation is CASSLVLGSRGSGNTIYF.